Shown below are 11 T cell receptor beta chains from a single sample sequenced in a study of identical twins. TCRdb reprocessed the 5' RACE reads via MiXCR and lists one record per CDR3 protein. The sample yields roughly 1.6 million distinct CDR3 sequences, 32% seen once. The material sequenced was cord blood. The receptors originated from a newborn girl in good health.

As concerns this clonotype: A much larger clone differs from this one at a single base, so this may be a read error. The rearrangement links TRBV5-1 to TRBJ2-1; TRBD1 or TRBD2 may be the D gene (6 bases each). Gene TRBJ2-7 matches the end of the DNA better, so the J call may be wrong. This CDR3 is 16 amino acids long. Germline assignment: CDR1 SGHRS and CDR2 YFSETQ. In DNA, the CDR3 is TGCGCCAGCAAAGTGATCACGGAGGGGGGCTACAATGAGCAGTACTTC. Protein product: CASKVITEGGYNEQYF.

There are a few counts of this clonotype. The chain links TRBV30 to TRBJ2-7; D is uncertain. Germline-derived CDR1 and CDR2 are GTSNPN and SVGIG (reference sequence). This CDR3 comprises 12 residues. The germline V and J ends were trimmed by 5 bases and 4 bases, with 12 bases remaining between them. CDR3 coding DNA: TGTGCCTGGGGAAGGGCTTCTTACGAGCAGTACTTC. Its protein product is CAWGRASYEQYF.

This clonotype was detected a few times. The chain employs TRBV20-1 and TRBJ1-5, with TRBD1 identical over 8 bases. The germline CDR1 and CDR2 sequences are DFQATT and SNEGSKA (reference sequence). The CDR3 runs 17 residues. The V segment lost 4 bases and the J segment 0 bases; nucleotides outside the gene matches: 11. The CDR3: CSAIGGTGKSSNQPQHF. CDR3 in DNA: TGCAGTGCTATTGGGGGGACAGGTAAAAGTAGCAATCAGCCCCAGCATTTT.

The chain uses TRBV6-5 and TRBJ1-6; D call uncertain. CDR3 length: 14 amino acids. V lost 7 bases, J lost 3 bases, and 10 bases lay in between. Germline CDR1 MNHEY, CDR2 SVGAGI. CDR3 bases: TGTGCCAGCACGGAGGCTTTCTATAATTCACCCCTCCACTTT. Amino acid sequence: CASTEAFYNSPLHF.

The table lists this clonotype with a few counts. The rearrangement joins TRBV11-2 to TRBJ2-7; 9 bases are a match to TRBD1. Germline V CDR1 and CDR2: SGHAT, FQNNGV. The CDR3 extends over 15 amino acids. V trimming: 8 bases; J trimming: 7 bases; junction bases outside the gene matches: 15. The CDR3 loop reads CASEPGQGSYNEQYF. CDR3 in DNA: TGTGCCAGCGAACCGGGACAGGGATCCTACAATGAGCAGTACTTC.

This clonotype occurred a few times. The CDR3 DNA sequence: TGTGCCAGCAGCCCCACTTCTGGGATTTACAATGAGCAGTACTTC. Protein product: CASSPTSGIYNEQYF. The chain employs TRBV9 and TRBJ2-1; the D is unclear. The closer fit of TRBJ2-7 to the DNA end suggests the J call may be wrong. The CDR3 runs 15 residues. From germline, CDR1 is SGDLS and CDR2 YYNGEE.

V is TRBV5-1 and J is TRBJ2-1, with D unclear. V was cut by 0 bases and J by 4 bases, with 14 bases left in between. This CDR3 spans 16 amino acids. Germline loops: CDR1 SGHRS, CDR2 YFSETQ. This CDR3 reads CASSLDPPQAYNEQFF. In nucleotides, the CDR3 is TGCGCCAGCAGCTTGGACCCACCGCAGGCTTACAATGAGCAGTTCTTC.

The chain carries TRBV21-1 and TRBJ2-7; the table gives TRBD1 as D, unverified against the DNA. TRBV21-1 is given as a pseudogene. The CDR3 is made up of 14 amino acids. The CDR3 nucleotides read TGTGCCAGCAGCATTACAGGGGTTTCCTACGAGCGGTACTTC. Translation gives CASSITGVSYERYF.

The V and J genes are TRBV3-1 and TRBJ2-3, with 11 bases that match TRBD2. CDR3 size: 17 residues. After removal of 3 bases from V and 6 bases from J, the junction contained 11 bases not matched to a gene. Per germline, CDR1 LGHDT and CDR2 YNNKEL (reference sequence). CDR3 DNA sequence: TGTGCCAGCAGCCATGACGCGGCTAGCGGGGGGTGGGATACGCAGTATTTT. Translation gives CASSHDAASGGWDTQYF.

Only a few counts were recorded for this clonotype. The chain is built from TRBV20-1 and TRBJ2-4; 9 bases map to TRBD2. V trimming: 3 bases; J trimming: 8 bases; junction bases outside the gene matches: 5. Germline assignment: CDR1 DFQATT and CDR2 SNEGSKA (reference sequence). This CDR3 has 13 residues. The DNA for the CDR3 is TGCAGTGCTAGGCGGGAGGGCCGGGACATTCAGTACTTC. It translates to CSARREGRDIQYF.

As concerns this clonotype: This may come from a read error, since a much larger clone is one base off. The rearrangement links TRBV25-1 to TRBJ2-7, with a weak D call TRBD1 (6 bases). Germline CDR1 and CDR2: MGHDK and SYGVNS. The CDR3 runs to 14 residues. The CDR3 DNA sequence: TGTGCCAGCAGTGATGGGGACAACCCCTACGAGCGGTACTTC. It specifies CASSDGDNPYERYF.